Presented here are 28 T cell receptor beta chains from one specimen sequenced in a study of blood T cell repertoires in COVID-19. Sequencing was performed with immunoSEQ multiplex PCR; in TCRdb, only in-frame clones are kept and a portion is missing. The sample consists of about 200,000 clones, around 92% of them appearing once. What was sequenced was PBMCs or T cells enriched from blood (not recorded which). These receptors all come from a woman aged 25-40 years with acute COVID-19.

This chain uses TRBV4-3 with TRBJ1-2, with D uncertain. Trimming shortened V by 0 bases and J by 0 bases, and 8 bases separated the two germline ends. CDR1 is LGHNA, CDR2 YSLEER, per germline. The CDR3 covers 15 residues. CDR3 region: CASSQDLSSNYGYTF. The CDR3 DNA sequence: TGCGCCAGCAGCCAAGATCTTAGCTCTAACTATGGCTACACCTTC.

The chain is built from TRBV11-3 and TRBJ1-3, with TRBD1 as a possible D gene (5 bases). CDR3 length: 15 amino acids. Germline-derived CDR1 and CDR2 are SGHNT and YENEEA. The V gene lost 1 base and the J gene lost 2 bases, with 9 bases spanning the gap. The DNA of the CDR3 is TGTGCCAGCAGCTTAGCCGCAGGGCCTGGAAACACCATATATTTT. This encodes CASSLAAGPGNTIYF.

As to this clone: The junction differs from germline at one of its ends, possibly a read error. The rearrangement uses TRBV6-5 and TRBJ1-4, with TRBD1 as a possible D gene (6 bases). This CDR3 is 12 amino acids long. Germline V gives CDR1 MNHEY, CDR2 SVGAGI. CDR3 nucleotides: TGTGTCAGCAGCTCCAGGGGCGAAAAACTGTTTTTT. Encoded protein: CVSSSRGEKLFF.

The chain carries TRBV7-2 and TRBJ2-1, with TRBD2 matching over 7 bases. After removal of 1 base from V and 7 bases from J, the junction contained 7 bases not matched to a gene. The CDR3 is 15 amino acids. Germline V gives CDR1 SGHTA, CDR2 FQGNSA. The CDR3 is CASSLVLAGGNEQFF. Here the CDR3 DNA reads TGTGCCAGCAGCTTAGTTTTAGCGGGCGGGAATGAGCAGTTCTTC.

This chain links TRBV18 with TRBJ2-1, with D perhaps TRBD1 (5 bases). The CDR3 extends over 13 amino acids. V was trimmed by 2 bases and J by 8 bases, leaving 10 bases between them. Germline V lookup: CDR1 KGHSH, CDR2 LQKENI. The DNA for the CDR3 is TGTGCCAGCTCACCAGGGGCGCAGGATGAGCAGTTCTTC. Translation: CASSPGAQDEQFF.

The DNA for the CDR3 is TGTGCCAGCAGTTACGACCCTAGCGGGGGGGCTTACGAGCAGTACTTC. Translating gives CASSYDPSGGAYEQYF. The chain carries TRBV6-5 and TRBJ2-7; TRBD2 aligns across 12 bases. V lost 2 bases and J lost 4; bases outside the gene matches: 6. In germline, CDR1 is MNHEY, CDR2 SVGAGI. There are 16 residues in the CDR3.

The chain uses TRBV5-1 and TRBJ1-1; 8 nucleotides agree with TRBD1. In germline, CDR1 is SGHRS, CDR2 YFSETQ. CDR3 length equals 18 residues. V dropped 5 bases and J dropped 0; count of bases not matched to a gene: 15. CDR3 sequence (DNA): TGCGCCAGCAGTCAACGAGCCCCTGGACAGGGAATGAACACTGAAGCTTTCTTT. Translated, it gives CASSQRAPGQGMNTEAFF.

This chain uses TRBV3-1 (or the pseudogene TRBV3-2) with TRBJ2-7; unclear D gene. CDR1 LGHDT and CDR2 YNNKEL come from the germline V gene (reference sequence). This CDR3 spans 13 amino acids. Trimming left V 2 bases short and J 0 bases short, with 5 bases between. The CDR3 spells CASSQPSSYEQYF. The CDR3 nucleotides read TGTGCCAGCAGCCAACCGAGCTCCTACGAGCAGTACTTC.

The chain joins TRBV13 to TRBJ1-3, with TRBD1 matching 7 bases. V lost 5 bases, J lost 5 bases, and 9 bases stayed unmatched. The germline V gene encodes CDR1 PRHDT and CDR2 FYEKMQ (reference sequence). The CDR3 covers 15 residues. The CDR3 DNA is TGTGCCAGCAGCACATCGACAGGGTGGAGAAACACCATATATTTT. Amino acids: CASSTSTGWRNTIYF.

The chain's CDR3 is CSASSSGGPTSTDTQYF. DNA for the CDR3: TGCAGTGCTAGTTCTAGCGGGGGGCCTACTAGCACAGATACGCAGTATTTT. V usage is TRBV20-1 and J usage is TRBJ2-3; 11 bases map to TRBD2. Per germline, CDR1 DFQATT and CDR2 SNEGSKA (reference sequence). The CDR3 consists of 17 residues. V lost 3 bases, J lost 0 bases, and 8 bases stayed unmatched.

V usage is TRBV2 and J usage is TRBJ1-2, with TRBD1 matching over 12 bases. V dropped 6 bases and J dropped 8; count of bases not matched to a gene: 7. The CDR3 runs to 14 residues. Germline values: CDR1 SNHLY, CDR2 FYNNEI. The CDR3 sequence is CASSRGQGAEGYTF. The CDR3 nucleotides read TGTGCCAGCAGCAGGGGACAGGGGGCGGAAGGCTACACCTTC.

This clone was observed a handful of times. This sequence joins TRBV18 and TRBJ1-2; possible D gene TRBD1, 6 bases. V lost 3 bases and J lost 3, with 11 bases in between. Germline CDR1 KGHSH, CDR2 LQKENI. The CDR3 runs 14 residues. CDR3 residues: CASSPSGEYYGYTF. The DNA for the CDR3 is TGTGCCAGCTCACCGTCAGGGGAGTACTATGGCTACACCTTC.

The rearrangement links TRBV10-1 to TRBJ1-1; D is possibly TRBD1 (6 bases). Germline CDR1 is WNHNN and CDR2 is SYGVQD (reference sequence). The CDR3 loop spans 15 amino acids. The V gene lost 2 bases and the J gene lost 2 bases, with 12 bases spanning the gap. The CDR3, as DNA: TGCGCCAGCAGTGAGCATGGCAGGGGAAACACTGAAGCTTTCTTT. It yields the protein CASSEHGRGNTEAFF.

V usage is TRBV15 and J usage is TRBJ2-7; 7 bases agree with TRBD1. The CDR3 loop spans 15 amino acids. The germline V gene has CDR1 LNHNV and CDR2 YYDKDF (reference sequence). V dropped 5 bases and J dropped 6; count of bases not matched to a gene: 13. CDR3 loop: CATSFPQGGESEQYF. The CDR3 coding sequence is TGTGCCACCAGCTTCCCCCAAGGGGGCGAATCCGAGCAGTACTTC.

The rearrangement joins TRBV19 to TRBJ1-5; D call uncertain. V lost 5 bases and J 5 bases, leaving 10 bases between the germline ends. Germline CDR1 and CDR2: LNHDA and SQIVND (reference sequence). This CDR3 contains 13 residues. CDR3 DNA: TGTGCCAGTAGTCAGGATGGCGATCAGCCCCAGCATTTT. Encoded protein: CASSQDGDQPQHF.

This clone appeared a few times. The chain links TRBV6-6 to TRBJ1-1; weak D call: TRBD1 (6 bases). This CDR3 is built from 11 residues. V was trimmed by 5 bases and J by 7 bases, leaving 8 bases between them. CDR1 and CDR2 (germline): MNHNY, SVGAGI (reference sequence). The CDR3, as DNA: TGTGCCAGCAGTCCGGACAGTGAAGCTTTCTTT. This translates into CASSPDSEAFF.

The table lists this clone with a few counts. This rearrangement joins TRBV21-1 to TRBJ1-1; the table's D call of TRBD1 was not tested on the DNA. TRBV21-1 is termed a pseudogene. The CDR3 has 15 amino acids. The CDR3 DNA sequence: TGTGCCAGCAGCCCCCCGCAGGGGTCTGACACTGAAGCTTTCTTT. Protein product: CASSPPQGSDTEAFF.

V and J are TRBV5-6 and TRBJ1-1; tentative D call: TRBD1 (6 bases). The CDR3 covers 16 residues. The V end lost 0 bases, the J end lost 4 bases, and 16 bases lay between the germline ends. Per the germline V gene, CDR1 is SGHDT and CDR2 is YYEEEE. CDR3 sequence reads: CASSLGGTHSGTEAFF. CDR3 DNA: TGTGCCAGCAGCTTGGGGGGGACACACTCGGGCACTGAAGCTTTCTTT.

The DNA of the CDR3 is TGTGCCTGGAGTGTAGCAAGCTACGAGCAGTACTTC. It encodes CAWSVASYEQYF. The chain carries TRBV30 and TRBJ2-7; D remains unclear. The CDR3 is 12 residues long. Germline CDR1 reads GTSNPN; CDR2 reads SVGIG (reference sequence). Trimming removed 0 bases from V and 3 bases from J, with 6 bases in between.

About this clone: Other DNA sequences from this sample encode an identical CDR3 as well. The chain carries TRBV9 and TRBJ2-2, with D possibly TRBD1 on 5 matching bases. This CDR3 has 14 amino acids. The germline V and J ends were trimmed by 3 bases and 1 base, with 7 bases remaining between them. CDR1 SGDLS and CDR2 YYNGEE come from the germline V gene. Here the CDR3 DNA reads TGTGCCAGCAGCGGAGGACAGAACACCGGGGAGCTGTTTTTT. Translation: CASSGGQNTGELFF.

The chain recombines TRBV19 with TRBJ2-5, with D maybe TRBD2 (6 bases). Germline CDR1 reads LNHDA; CDR2 reads SQIVND (reference sequence). There are 15 residues in the CDR3. The V end was cut by 0 bases, the J end by 5 bases, with 13 bases between. The CDR3 sequence: CASSIDWHGGETQYF. In DNA form, the CDR3 reads TGTGCCAGTAGTATAGATTGGCACGGAGGGGAGACCCAGTACTTC.

The chain uses TRBV19 and TRBJ2-1, with 8 bases that match TRBD2. Germline-derived CDR1 and CDR2 are LNHDA and SQIVND (reference sequence). The CDR3 is made up of 15 amino acids. V was clipped by 4 bases and J by 2 bases; unmatched bases: 4. The DNA of the CDR3 is TGTGCCAGTAGTAGGGCTAGCGGGCCCTACAATGAGCAGTTCTTC. This gives the protein CASSRASGPYNEQFF.

The V call is TRBV9, the J call TRBJ1-2, with D possibly TRBD1 on 6 matching bases. This CDR3 is built from 14 residues. Between the trimmed V and J ends, which lost 4 bases and 2 bases, there was a span of 12 bases. CDR1 SGDLS and CDR2 YYNGEE come from the germline V gene. The chain's CDR3 is CASSLQGLNYGYTF. The CDR3 bases are TGTGCCAGCAGCCTGCAGGGGCTGAACTATGGCTACACCTTC.

V is TRBV7-9 and J is TRBJ1-1; D gene ambiguous. V was shortened by 1 base and J by 7 bases, with 10 bases between the two germline ends. This CDR3 contains 13 residues. Germline lookup yields CDR1 SEHNR and CDR2 FQNEAQ (reference sequence). The CDR3 is CASSLVGLSEAFF. The CDR3 DNA is TGTGCCAGCAGCTTAGTCGGGTTGAGTGAAGCTTTCTTT.

This chain joins TRBV3-1 (or the pseudogene TRBV3-2) and TRBJ1-1; 7 bases are shared with TRBD1. The germline gives CDR1 LGHDT, CDR2 YNNKEL (reference sequence). The length of the CDR3 is 16 residues. The J segment lost 5 bases and the V segment lost 4 bases, leaving 13 bases of the junction unmatched. The CDR3 DNA sequence: TGTGCCAGCAGCCCAACGCGACAGGGTGCGGTTACTGAAGCTTTCTTT. This encodes CASSPTRQGAVTEAFF.

The V gene is TRBV11-2, the J gene TRBJ2-5; a weak D match, TRBD2 (5 bases). With 4 bases removed from V and 5 bases from J, the gap between germline ends came to 5 bases. Germline V CDR1 and CDR2: SGHAT, FQNNGV. The CDR3 covers 11 residues. CDR3 amino acids: CASSSGETQYF. The CDR3 DNA reads as TGTGCCAGCAGCTCGGGGGAGACCCAGTACTTC. Filled out from reference TRBV11-2 and TRBJ2-5, the complete variable domain reads EAGVAQSPRYKIIEKRQSVAFWCNPISGHATLYWYQQILGQGPKLLIQFQNNGVVDDSQLPKDRFSAERLKGVDSTLKIQPAKLEDSAVYLCASSSGETQYFGPGTRLLVL.

The chain links TRBV4-1 to TRBJ2-2, with a tentative D call TRBD2 (7 bases). Between the trimmed V and J ends, which lost 0 bases and 4 bases, there was a span of 12 bases. Germline values: CDR1 MGHRA, CDR2 YSYEKL. The CDR3 is made up of 16 amino acids. The CDR3 region has the DNA TGCGCCAGCAGCCAAGATGGGGGGGCAGGCACCGGGGAGCTGTTTTTT. Translated: CASSQDGGAGTGELFF.

This clone showed up just once. The CDR3 DNA reads TGCGCCAGCAGTCCCGGGACAGTCTACGAGCAGTACTTC. Translated, it gives CASSPGTVYEQYF. The chain links TRBV10-1 to TRBJ2-7; TRBD1 matches 7 bases. J lost 3 bases, V lost 5 bases, and 4 bases had no gene match. CDR3 length equals 13 residues. Germline V gene data show CDR1 as WNHNN and CDR2 as SYGVQD (reference sequence).